This T cell receptor beta chain derives from a study of regulatory T cells in long-lasting Graves disease. This CDR3 spans 18 amino acids. The J segment lost 0 bases and the V segment lost 3 bases, leaving 11 bases of the junction unmatched. Per the germline V gene, CDR1 is DFQATT and CDR2 is SNEGSKA (reference sequence). This clonotype was detected many times. Time point specified: newly diagnosed GD, antithyroid drugs for less than 3 months. PBMC-derived RNA was used for the TCR library. Those enrolled as patients came out of an endocrinology department in Xi'an, China. Building of the TCR beta libraries involved iRepertoire HTBI primers and Arm-PCR of CDR3 regions. TCRdb reprocessed the multiplex PCR reads via MiXCR and lists one record per CDR3 protein. The sample has about 540,000 distinct CDR3 sequences; less than 15% are singletons. These data also featured in a second study, about T cells in Graves' hyperthyroidism and ophthalmopathy. That work states: The TCR CDR3 first-round RT-PCR relied on the HTBI primer set.

The material was peripheral blood mononuclear cells (PBMCs), obtained at new diagnosis, from a patient treated with antithyroid drugs. The V call is TRBV20-1, the J call TRBJ2-1, with 10 bases identical to TRBD2. The TCR comes from a man in his thirties or forties with Graves disease. This chain's CDR3 is CSASSAWTSGNSYNEQFF. The CDR3 DNA is TGCAGTGCTAGTAGCGCTTGGACTAGCGGAAACTCCTACAATGAGCAGTTCTTC.